These 4 T cell receptor beta chains originate from one sample sequenced in a study of PD-L1 blockade in urothelial cancer. Time point of the sample: pretreatment peripheral blood. Profiling relied on immunoSEQ multiplex PCR, and the TCRdb table lists in-frame clones only, not all of them. The table has around 100,000 clones, more than 75% seen once. The starting material was PBMCs, obtained around atezolizumab (anti-PD-L1) treatment. The receptors originated from a man aged 55 to 70 with urothelial cancer.

A single count supports this clone. This chain connects TRBV9 to TRBJ2-1; D is possibly TRBD2 (5 bases). The germline V and J ends were trimmed by 4 bases and 6 bases, with 14 bases remaining between them. Germline-derived CDR1 and CDR2 are SGDLS and YYNGEE. The CDR3 length is 14 residues. DNA for the CDR3: TGTGCCAGCAGCATCCGAGGGATCTCCAATGAGCAGTTCTTC. Residues: CASSIRGISNEQFF.

This chain links TRBV19 with TRBJ2-7; 7 nucleotides agree with TRBD1. The length of the CDR3 is 14 residues. Germline V gives CDR1 LNHDA, CDR2 SQIVND (reference sequence). With 3 bases clipped from V and 1 base from J, the junction kept 3 bases outside the gene matches. CDR3 DNA: TGTGCCAGTAGTATCGACAGGGTGTCCTACGAGCAGTACTTC. The encoded protein is CASSIDRVSYEQYF.

V usage is TRBV18 and J usage is TRBJ1-1; 7 bases align to TRBD1. The CDR3 has 11 residues. The V and J ends lost 5 bases and 11 bases, in that order; junction bases with no gene match: 5. In germline, CDR1 is KGHSH, CDR2 LQKENI. CDR3 coding DNA: TGTGCCAGCTCAATTACAGGGGATGCTTTCTTT. Its protein product is CASSITGDAFF.

V gene TRBV19 combines with J gene TRBJ2-7; TRBD2 matches 11 bases. The V gene's germline CDR1 is LNHDA and CDR2 SQIVND (reference sequence). Unmatched junction bases numbered 8, after V lost 8 bases and J lost 5 bases. The CDR3 length is 14 residues. The CDR3 loop is CASYSGRARDEQYF. The DNA of the CDR3 is TGTGCCAGTTATAGCGGGAGGGCCAGAGACGAGCAGTACTTC.